The T cell receptor (beta chain) under discussion was sequenced for a study of control samples from healthy donors and cancer patients. The CDR3 totals 16 residues. CDR1 and CDR2 from the germline V gene are SGHRS and YFSETQ. V was trimmed by 4 bases and J by 1 base, leaving 14 bases between them. TCRdb keeps only in-frame clones here, not all; method: immunoSEQ multiplex PCR. The repertoire consists of fewer than 200,000 clones, with 90% to 95% occurring once and the leading ten covering around 1.4%. Sequenced sample: blood. The source is a man aged 30 to 45 in good health. The chain joins TRBV5-1 to TRBJ2-2; the D is unclear. The CDR3 DNA is TGCGCCAGCAGCGTCTCAATCCGACAGAACACCGGGGAGCTGTTTTTT. Its protein product is CASSVSIRQNTGELFF.